The next 17 T cell receptor beta chains were all read from a single sample in a study of shared clonotypes between healthy human individuals (dated by TCRdb to about 2020). Library preparation was by the immunoSEQ multiplex PCR assay. In TCRdb, the immuneACCESS table is reduced to in-frame sequences with V and J assigned. These tables do not hold every clone; where another copy was compared, an unresolved V gene accounts for under half, and the others remain unexplained. For this sample the table gives about 490,000 clones, of which 76% were detected only once. The top ten clones comprise approximately 12% of the sample. The sample taken for sequencing was PBMCs. These receptors originate from a woman aged 40 to 50 in good health. Some clones in this sample may be carry-over from other donors' samples.

With regard to this clone: The likely explanation is a read error, given a far larger clone one base away. The chain uses TRBV15 and TRBJ2-6; D possibly matches TRBD1 or TRBD2 (5 bases each). Germline assignment: CDR1 LNHNV and CDR2 YYDKDF (reference sequence). The CDR3 length is 15 residues. The CDR3 sequence: CATSPRSAGANVLAF. The CDR3 DNA is TGTGCCACCAGCCCCCGGTCCGCCGGGGCCAACGTCCTGGCTTTC.

This chain connects TRBV4-2 to TRBJ2-5; maybe TRBD1 (5 bases). Trimming removed 0 bases at V and 1 base at J, with 6 bases between. The V gene's germline CDR1 is LGHNA and CDR2 YNFKEQ. The CDR3 has 14 amino acids. CDR3 DNA sequence: TGTGCCAGCAGCCAAGAGACAGCCCAAGAGACCCAGTACTTC. This codes for CASSQETAQETQYF.

V gene TRBV4-1 combines with J gene TRBJ2-1; D gene unclear. This CDR3 spans 12 amino acids. V lost 1 base to trimming and J lost 7 bases, with 5 bases between them. Germline-derived CDR1 and CDR2 are MGHRA and YSYEKL. CDR3 amino acids: CASSQVFNEQFF. The DNA for the CDR3 is TGCGCCAGCAGCCAAGTTTTTAATGAGCAGTTCTTC.

This sequence joins TRBV19 and TRBJ2-7; 8 bases are a match to TRBD1. This CDR3 is built from 13 residues. Germline loops: CDR1 LNHDA, CDR2 SQIVND (reference sequence). Unmatched junction bases numbered 2, after V lost 7 bases and J lost 0 bases. CDR3 sequence: CASTDRASYEQYF. In nucleotides, the CDR3 is TGTGCCAGTACGGACAGGGCCTCCTACGAGCAGTACTTC. Complete variable domain (other parts from reference TRBV19 and TRBJ2-7): DGGITQSPKYLFRKEGQNVTLSCEQNLNHDAMYWYRQDPGQGLRLIYYSQIVNDFQKGDIAEGYSVSREKKESFPLTVTSAQKNPTAFYLCASTDRASYEQYFGPGTRLTVT.

The J gene is TRBJ2-2, the V gene TRBV7-6; D is tentatively TRBD1 or TRBD2 (5 bases each). This CDR3 region has 14 residues. Germline V gene sequence: CDR1 SGHVS, CDR2 FNYEAQ. Trimming stripped 8 bases from V and 1 base from J, with 11 bases between. The CDR3, as DNA: TGTGCCAGCCGCACGGGGCTGAACACCGGGGAGCTGTTTTTT. Residues: CASRTGLNTGELFF.

The V and J genes are TRBV7-3 and TRBJ2-2; 10 bases line up with TRBD2. The CDR3 extends over 15 amino acids. The ends lost 5 bases at V and 3 bases at J; junction bases unmatched: 3. Germline CDR1 is SGHTA and CDR2 is FQGTGA. CDR3 coding DNA: TGTGCCAGCAGCCCCGGGACTAGCGACACCGGGGAGCTGTTTTTT. Amino acids: CASSPGTSDTGELFF.

J is TRBJ2-7 and V is TRBV18; no firm D call. Germline V gene sequence: CDR1 KGHSH, CDR2 LQKENI. V lost 5 bases and J 5 bases, leaving 7 bases between the germline ends. This CDR3 has 11 amino acids. CDR3 bases: TGTGCCAGCTCAGCGGCGCACGAGCAGTACTTC. Translated: CASSAAHEQYF.

The V gene is TRBV30, the J gene TRBJ2-5; tentatively, D is TRBD1 (5 bases). Deletions cut 1 base from V and 4 bases from J, with 10 bases between. The CDR3 covers 13 residues. The germline V gene has CDR1 GTSNPN and CDR2 SVGIG (reference sequence). CDR3 DNA sequence: TGTGCCTGGAGTGGGGGCCTTTTAGAGACCCAGTACTTC. It codes for CAWSGGLLETQYF.

This rearrangement joins TRBV5-1 to TRBJ2-3; 9 positions agree with TRBD2. The V gene end was trimmed by 3 bases and the J gene end by 4 bases; junction bases not matched to a gene: 3. The germline V gene encodes CDR1 SGHRS and CDR2 YFSETQ. This CDR3 contains 14 residues. The CDR3 region has the DNA TGCGCCAGCAGCTGGGGACTAGCATCAGATACGCAGTATTTT. This sequence encodes CASSWGLASDTQYF.

The CDR3 DNA follows: TGTGCCAGCAGCCAAGGGCGAGGCCGGGAGACCCAGTACTTC. It codes for CASSQGRGRETQYF. V gene TRBV9 combines with J gene TRBJ2-7; D unclear. The assigned J gene may be wrong: the sequence end matches TRBJ2-5 better. The CDR3 is 14 residues long. Germline-derived CDR1 and CDR2 are SGDLS and YYNGEE.

J is TRBJ2-1 and V is TRBV7-3; 7 positions agree with TRBD2. CDR1 SGHTA and CDR2 FQGTGA come from the germline V gene. V shed 6 bases and J 10 bases; nucleotides not matched to a gene: 12. The CDR3 has 14 amino acids. The CDR3 reads CASSPLAGSPEQFF. In nucleotides, the CDR3 is TGTGCCAGCAGTCCTTTAGCGGGCTCCCCGGAGCAGTTCTTC.

CDR3 loop: CASSVGSPSYNEQFF. DNA of the CDR3: TGTGCCAGCAGCGTAGGGTCCCCCTCCTACAATGAGCAGTTCTTC. The V and J genes are TRBV9 and TRBJ2-1; no reliable D call. From germline, CDR1 is SGDLS and CDR2 YYNGEE. The V gene lost 0 bases and the J gene lost 0 bases, with 7 bases spanning the gap. The length of the CDR3 is 15 residues.

CDR3 in amino acids: CASSQGLAASYEQYF. CDR3 bases: TGCGCCAGCAGCCAAGGACTAGCGGCCTCCTACGAGCAGTACTTC. J is TRBJ2-7 and V is TRBV4-3; 9 nucleotides match TRBD2. CDR1 is LGHNA, CDR2 YSLEER, per germline. V lost 1 base, J lost 0 bases, and 1 base stayed unmatched. The CDR3 totals 15 residues.

This chain links TRBV4-1 with TRBJ2-1; 14 bases are shared with TRBD2. CDR1 is MGHRA and CDR2 is YSYEKL in the germline V gene. CDR3 length equals 17 residues. After removal of 1 base from V and 5 bases from J, the junction contained 4 bases not matched to a gene. CDR3 amino acids: CASSQGGLAGENNEQFF. CDR3 in DNA: TGCGCCAGCAGCCAAGGGGGACTAGCGGGAGAGAACAATGAGCAGTTCTTC.

The J gene is TRBJ2-3, the V gene TRBV28; 12 bases map to TRBD2. Germline trimming cut 6 bases from V and 3 bases from J; bases unmatched to any gene: 10. This CDR3 region has 17 residues. CDR1 and CDR2 from the germline V gene are MDHEN and SYDVKM. The DNA of the CDR3 is TGTGCCAGCAGCCAAAAGACTAGCGGGAGATGGACAGATACGCAGTATTTT. It is translated as CASSQKTSGRWTDTQYF.

The chain employs TRBV21-1 and TRBJ2-7; the table's D call TRBD1 went unverified against the DNA. TRBV21-1 is termed a pseudogene. CDR3 length equals 14 residues. The DNA of the CDR3 is TGTGCCAGCAACCGACAGGGGTCTTTCGAAGAGCAGTACTTC. Translated: CASNRQGSFEEQYF.

This chain connects TRBV18 to TRBJ2-2, with TRBD1 identical over 9 bases. V lost 3 bases to trimming and J lost 8 bases; unmatched junction nucleotides: 16. The CDR3 totals 18 residues. Germline V gene sequence: CDR1 KGHSH, CDR2 LQKENI. The CDR3 is CASSPRTTGGREPGELFF. The CDR3 bases are TGTGCCAGCTCACCGCGGACTACAGGGGGCAGGGAACCGGGGGAGCTGTTTTTT.